One T cell receptor beta chain is described in this entry. As yet, its antigen is unknown. Adult donors, all healthy and HIV-negative, had no recent acute infections or vaccinations. Memory CD4+ cells were the fraction left after CD45RA+ naive selection. Genomic DNA of each subset was evenly split across several immunoSEQ plates. TCRdb's copy holds only in-frame clones and misses some; the assay was immunoSEQ multiplex PCR. The sample holds approximately 530,000 clones; approximately 95% are singletons and the top ten take about 0.067%. The CDR3 consists of 14 residues. Per the germline V gene, CDR1 is SGHTA and CDR2 is FQGNSA. The V segment lost 6 bases and the J segment 5 bases; nucleotides outside the gene matches: 7. This record comes from a study of shared clonotypes between healthy human individuals. Study-level results: Estimated richness was generally greater in naive than memory subsets.

The sequenced sample was naive CD4+ T cells sorted from blood. Subset here: CD45RA+ positively selected. This receptor was obtained from a woman younger than 45 in good health. The gene calls are TRBV7-2 and TRBJ1-5, with 7 positions matching TRBD1. CDR3 residues: CASRGTAIDQPQHF. The CDR3 DNA sequence: TGTGCCAGCAGAGGGACAGCTATCGATCAGCCCCAGCATTTT. The full variable domain, in which reference TRBV7-2 and TRBJ1-5 provide the parts outside the CDR3, is GAGVSQSPSNKVTEKGKDVELRCDPISGHTALYWYRQSLGQGLEFLIYFQGNSAPDKSGLPSDRFSAERTGGSVSTLTIQRTQQEDSAVYLCASRGTAIDQPQHFGDGTRLSIL.